What follows are 31 T cell receptor beta chains derived from one specimen sequenced in a study of cytomegalovirus exposure and HLA in healthy donors. A multiplex PCR was run with 60 Vbeta primers and 13 Jbeta primers. The repertoire was sequenced with immunoSEQ multiplex PCR; TCRdb's copy has only in-frame clones and lacks some. Of over 150,000 clones in the sample, 84% were seen once. The specimen was PBMCs. Receptors originate from a man aged 18 to 29 in good health and CMV-seronegative.

The gene calls are TRBV6-1 and TRBJ2-3; the D gene is possibly TRBD2 (6 bases). The germline V gene encodes CDR1 MNHNS and CDR2 SASEGT. This CDR3 is built from 14 residues. Trimming removed 7 bases from V and 4 bases from J, with 15 bases in between. The CDR3 DNA reads TGTGCCAGCATTAGATCCGGCGGGGCAGATACGCAGTATTTT. Translated: CASIRSGGADTQYF.

This chain joins TRBV2 and TRBJ2-5; weak D call: TRBD1 (6 bases). Germline assignment: CDR1 SNHLY and CDR2 FYNNEI. The CDR3 has 17 residues. V was cut by 5 bases and J by 1 base, with 20 bases left in between. CDR3 residues: CASSWRGQPTIQETQYF. The CDR3 DNA reads TGTGCCAGCAGTTGGCGTGGACAGCCAACAATCCAAGAGACCCAGTACTTC.

The chain uses TRBV4-1 and TRBJ2-7, with 7 positions matching TRBD2. Germline V gene data show CDR1 as MGHRA and CDR2 as YSYEKL. This CDR3 contains 15 residues. V gave up 4 bases and J gave up 6 bases; unmatched junction bases: 12. CDR3 nucleotides: TGCGCCAGCAGCCCGGGGGGTAGAAGTCTCTTCGAGCAGTACTTC. Residues: CASSPGGRSLFEQYF.

This rearrangement joins TRBV19 to TRBJ2-7, with 7 bases lining up with TRBD1. Per the germline V gene, CDR1 is LNHDA and CDR2 is SQIVND (reference sequence). The length of the CDR3 is 17 residues. V was pared by 5 bases and J by 5 bases, with 18 bases of the junction left unmatched. The CDR3 DNA is TGTGCCAGTAGTGTACCGCCGGGACAGAGATCTAAGAACGAGCAGTACTTC. Translation: CASSVPPGQRSKNEQYF.

CDR3 residues: CASSPRGTYEQYF. The DNA for the CDR3 is TGTGCCAGCTCACCACGGGGCACCTACGAGCAGTACTTC. The V call is TRBV18, the J call TRBJ2-7, with D possibly being TRBD1 (5 bases). Germline loops: CDR1 KGHSH, CDR2 LQKENI. The CDR3 has 13 residues. V lost 1 base and J 2 bases, leaving 6 bases between the germline ends.

V gene TRBV30 combines with J gene TRBJ2-1; no firm D call. The CDR3 is 15 residues long. V was trimmed by 0 bases and J by 0 bases, leaving 9 bases between them. Germline V gives CDR1 GTSNPN, CDR2 SVGIG (reference sequence). The CDR3 coding sequence is TGTGCCTGGAGTGTACGCGGTGGCTCCTACAATGAGCAGTTCTTC. This encodes CAWSVRGGSYNEQFF.

This clone was observed a single time. V is TRBV4-3 and J is TRBJ2-7; the match to TRBD2 covers 10 bases. Germline CDR1 reads LGHNA; CDR2 reads YSLEER. The V and J ends lost 5 bases and 0 bases, in that order; junction bases with no gene match: 4. The CDR3 loop spans 15 amino acids. CDR3 loop: CASSEGLANSYEQYF. The CDR3 DNA reads as TGCGCCAGCAGCGAGGGACTAGCGAACTCCTACGAGCAGTACTTC.

This clone was seen only a few times. V usage is TRBV5-1 and J usage is TRBJ1-4, with TRBD1 identical over 8 bases. The germline V gene has CDR1 SGHRS and CDR2 YFSETQ. This CDR3 is built from 15 residues. With V trimmed by 4 bases and J by 6 bases, 8 bases remained unmatched. The CDR3 bases are TGCGCCAGCAGCCCAACGACAGGGGTTGATGAAAAACTGTTTTTT. This encodes CASSPTTGVDEKLFF.

The chain couples TRBV28 to TRBJ2-5, with 11 bases fitting TRBD1. Judging by the DNA end, TRBJ2-7 fits better; the J call may be wrong. The germline CDR1 and CDR2 sequences are MDHEN and SYDVKM. CDR3 length: 14 residues. For the CDR3, the DNA is TGTGCCAGCAGTTTAGGGACAGGGGGTTACGAGCAGTACTTC. Amino acids: CASSLGTGGYEQYF.

This chain joins TRBV28 and TRBJ2-7; 7 positions match TRBD1. V shed 4 bases and J 4 bases; nucleotides not matched to a gene: 4. Germline-derived CDR1 and CDR2 are MDHEN and SYDVKM. CDR3 length: 13 residues. CDR3 in DNA: TGTGCCAGCAGTTCGACAGGGTTGTACGAGCAGTACTTC. Its translation: CASSSTGLYEQYF.

The chain recombines TRBV7-8 with TRBJ2-2; tentative D call: TRBD2 (5 bases). CDR3 size: 12 residues. The germline V gene encodes CDR1 SGHVS and CDR2 FQNEAQ. Trimming took 10 bases from V and 2 from J, leaving 8 bases between them. This CDR3 is CAIRTNTGELFF. The DNA for the CDR3 is TGTGCCATCCGGACTAACACCGGGGAGCTGTTTTTT.

This clone has a single count. The chain combines TRBV6-5 with TRBJ1-1, with a tentative D call TRBD1 (6 bases). This CDR3 spans 14 amino acids. V was cut by 2 bases and J by 3 bases, with 10 bases left in between. Germline lookup yields CDR1 MNHEY and CDR2 SVGAGI. CDR3 nucleotides: TGTGCCAGCAGTTACGGGGGGGCCGACACTGAAGCTTTCTTT. Protein product: CASSYGGADTEAFF.

Here the CDR3 DNA reads TGTGCCATCAGTGAACTAACACGGGGAGGCTACACCTTC. This codes for CAISELTRGGYTF. This rearrangement joins TRBV10-3 to TRBJ1-2; D unclear. This CDR3 has 13 amino acids. The germline V and J ends were trimmed by 3 bases and 8 bases, with 13 bases remaining between them. Germline CDR1 is ENHRY and CDR2 is SYGVKD.

V and J are TRBV5-4 and TRBJ2-5; TRBD2 aligns across 9 bases. J lost 2 bases, V lost 3 bases, and 5 bases had no gene match. Looked up from germline, CDR1 is SGHNT and CDR2 is YYREEE (reference sequence). The CDR3 length is 15 residues. CDR3 bases: TGTGCCAGCAGCTCTAGGACTAGCGATCAAGAGACCCAGTACTTC. It encodes CASSSRTSDQETQYF.

V is TRBV12-5 and J is TRBJ2-3; 7 bases are a match to TRBD2. The junction had 3 bases not matched to a gene; V was cut back by 3 bases and J by 3 bases. The CDR3 length is 14 residues. In germline, CDR1 is LGHNT, CDR2 FRNRAP. CDR3 sequence: CASGFWGGTDTQYF. CDR3 sequence (DNA): TGTGCTAGTGGTTTTTGGGGGGGGACAGATACGCAGTATTTT.

The chain joins TRBV6-1 to TRBJ1-6; tentative D call: TRBD1 (5 bases). Germline loops: CDR1 MNHNS, CDR2 SASEGT. The V end lost 4 bases, the J end lost 3 bases, and 13 bases lay between the germline ends. This CDR3 contains 16 residues. The CDR3 nucleotides are TGTGCCAGCAGTGGGAACTCAGGGTTCTATAATTCACCCCTCCACTTT. Translated: CASSGNSGFYNSPLHF.

The chain carries TRBV5-4 and TRBJ2-1; D remains ambiguous. CDR1 and CDR2 (germline): SGHNT, YYREEE (reference sequence). Trimming took off 2 bases at V and 0 bases at J, with 15 bases between the two ends. CDR3 length equals 17 residues. DNA for the CDR3: TGTGCCAGCAGCTTTCTATGGGCGACCAACTCCTACAATGAGCAGTTCTTC. This sequence encodes CASSFLWATNSYNEQFF.

The CDR3 region is CASSEARGREYF. CDR3 nucleotide sequence: TGTGCCAGCAGTGAAGCAAGGGGTCGAGAGTACTTC. The chain is built from TRBV6-1 and TRBJ2-5, with D perhaps TRBD1 (5 bases). V was trimmed by 0 bases and J by 12 bases, leaving 11 bases between them. The CDR3 loop spans 12 amino acids. Per germline, CDR1 MNHNS and CDR2 SASEGT.

V gene TRBV6-6 combines with J gene TRBJ2-7; the match to TRBD2 covers 10 bases. The CDR3 sequence is 13 residues long. V lost 7 bases and J lost 3; bases outside the gene matches: 3. From germline, CDR1 is MNHNY and CDR2 SVGAGI (reference sequence). The DNA for the CDR3 is TGTGCCAGCACCCGGACTAGCGGCTACGAGCAGTACTTC. Its protein product is CASTRTSGYEQYF.

This chain uses TRBV7-6 with TRBJ1-6, with TRBD1 matching over 7 bases. V gave up 3 bases and J gave up 10 bases; unmatched junction bases: 12. Per germline, CDR1 SGHVS and CDR2 FNYEAQ. CDR3 length: 16 amino acids. The CDR3 sequence: CASSLAGRQGSSPLHF. The DNA of the CDR3 is TGTGCCAGCAGCTTGGCAGGCAGACAGGGATCCTCACCCCTCCACTTT.

V and J are TRBV4-2 and TRBJ2-7; 9 bases are a match to TRBD2. CDR1 and CDR2 from the germline V gene are LGHNA and YNFKEQ. After removal of 0 bases from V and 3 bases from J, the junction contained 15 bases not matched to a gene. This CDR3 spans 19 amino acids. CDR3 region: CASSQDPTTTAGGLYEQYF. The DNA for the CDR3 is TGTGCCAGCAGCCAAGACCCGACCACTACAGCGGGGGGCCTCTACGAGCAGTACTTC.

This clone came up once. This chain connects TRBV28 to TRBJ2-7; a possible D gene is TRBD1 (6 bases). In germline, CDR1 is MDHEN, CDR2 SYDVKM. Deletions cut 6 bases from V and 6 bases from J, with 21 bases between. The CDR3 extends over 15 amino acids. CDR3 sequence (DNA): TGTGCCAGCAGGCAGCATTCTCAGGGGCAAAGCGAGCAGTACTTC. It yields the protein CASRQHSQGQSEQYF.

J is TRBJ1-5 and V is TRBV21-1; TRBD1 reflects the table's D call only, with no check against the DNA. TRBV21-1 constitutes a pseudogene. This CDR3 is built from 13 residues. CDR3 nucleotides: TGTGCCAGCGCTTACAGGGGTTACCAGCCCCAGCATTTT. It specifies CASAYRGYQPQHF.

The chain links TRBV7-3 to TRBJ2-6; D unclear. V gave up 4 bases and J gave up 0 bases, with 4 bases separating them. This CDR3 is built from 14 residues. Looked up from germline, CDR1 is SGHTA and CDR2 is FQGTGA. CDR3 sequence (DNA): TGTGCCAGCAGCTACACCTCTGGGGCCAACGTCCTGACTTTC. It specifies CASSYTSGANVLTF.

The gene calls are TRBV6-4 and TRBJ2-1; maybe TRBD1 (5 bases). The germline V and J ends were trimmed by 5 bases and 0 bases, with 11 bases remaining between them. The CDR3 totals 15 residues. Per the germline V gene, CDR1 is MRHNA and CDR2 is SNTAGT. CDR3: CASSMTASSYNEQFF. The DNA of the CDR3 is TGTGCCAGCAGTATGACAGCGAGCTCCTACAATGAGCAGTTCTTC.

The table lists this clone with a count of one. This rearrangement joins TRBV5-1 to TRBJ1-4; D remains ambiguous. The CDR3 extends over 14 amino acids. Germline CDR1 is SGHRS and CDR2 is YFSETQ. The V gene lost 5 bases and the J gene lost 5 bases, with 13 bases spanning the gap. The CDR3 nucleotides read TGCGCCAGCAGTAGAATCGGGGAAAATGAAAAACTGTTTTTT. The encoded protein is CASSRIGENEKLFF.

In its sample, this clone was seen a few times. The rearrangement links TRBV6-6 to TRBJ1-1; 9 nucleotides agree with TRBD1. V lost 6 bases, J lost 5 bases, and 4 bases stayed unmatched. The CDR3 totals 13 residues. Germline CDR1 is MNHNY and CDR2 is SVGAGI (reference sequence). The DNA of the CDR3 is TGTGCCAGCAGCAGGGACAGGGCTACTGAAGCTTTCTTT. Encoded protein: CASSRDRATEAFF.

V usage is TRBV19 and J usage is TRBJ2-7; D might be TRBD1 (5 bases). The CDR3 has 14 amino acids. Per the germline V gene, CDR1 is LNHDA and CDR2 is SQIVND (reference sequence). V lost 1 base, J lost 6 bases, and 13 bases lay in between. The CDR3 loop is CASSIGGAGVEQYF. In DNA form, the CDR3 reads TGTGCCAGTAGTATAGGTGGGGCAGGAGTCGAGCAGTACTTC.

This chain joins TRBV18 and TRBJ2-3; a possible D gene is TRBD1 (5 bases). Germline CDR1 reads KGHSH; CDR2 reads LQKENI. CDR3 size: 15 residues. The V end lost 0 bases, the J end lost 2 bases, and 9 bases lay between the germline ends. This CDR3 reads CASSPPGLATDTQYF. CDR3 bases: TGTGCCAGCTCACCACCGGGGCTGGCCACAGATACGCAGTATTTT.

V and J are TRBV7-9 and TRBJ2-3; D is possibly TRBD2 (6 bases). The CDR3 spans 13 residues. V was cut by 5 bases and J by 4 bases, with 10 bases left in between. Germline V lookup: CDR1 SEHNR, CDR2 FQNEAQ (reference sequence). CDR3 sequence: CASSLWGADTQYF. As DNA, the CDR3 is TGTGCCAGCAGCCTGTGGGGGGCAGATACGCAGTATTTT.

The CDR3 DNA reads as TGTGCCAGCAGCGCGGGACAGGGGGTTTCGTACGAGCAGTACTTC. Translating it yields CASSAGQGVSYEQYF. J is TRBJ2-7 and V is TRBV9; 11 nucleotides agree with TRBD1. The CDR3 spans 15 residues. Germline V gene lookup returns CDR1 SGDLS and CDR2 YYNGEE. V shed 3 bases, J shed 4 bases, and the junction held 6 bases outside the gene matches.